This T cell receptor beta chain comes out of a study of T-cell memory formation after mild COVID-19. About the study: Largely donor-specific sequence clusters came from two donors. Regarding the study as a whole: Clones that contracted from day 15 to 85 had balanced CD4/CD8; later expanders were CD4+ biased. CD4+ contracting clones were found mainly in CM and EM, and CD8+ ones in EMRA.

Trimming took 5 bases from V and 0 from J, leaving 11 bases between them. The CDR3 runs 14 residues. Per germline, CDR1 SGHRS and CDR2 YFSETQ. A note on this clonotype: Its specificity is unknown.

TCRdb itself ran the 5' RACE reads through MiXCR, one entry per CDR3 protein. Here the sample spans under 600,000 distinct CDR3 sequences, about 20% being singletons. This chain joins TRBV5-1 and TRBJ1-1; D is unresolved. Material for sequencing was PBMCs or a T cell subset sorted from them (not recorded which). This TCR was sampled from an adult woman who had mild COVID-19 (a few samples of this study predate the infection). Cell type and time point are not known. The CDR3 reads CASRPELMNTEAFF. DNA of the CDR3: TGCGCCAGCAGGCCCGAACTCATGAACACTGAAGCTTTCTTT.